This T cell receptor beta chain was observed in a study of T cell responses to AZD1222 COVID-19 vaccine. Findings of the study overall: A reported finding is that nearly half of spike-specific TCRs target unmutated variant regions. In a largely white British group with more females than males, clonal diversity was possibly underestimated. Spike was spanned by vaccine-associated CD4 TCRs, which were dominant at 160-218 and 743-854.

J was trimmed by 0 bases and V by 3 bases; bases with no gene match: 7. The CDR3 is 17 amino acids. Germline CDR1 and CDR2: KGHSH and LQKENI. Method: immunoSEQ multiplex PCR; TCRdb's copy keeps in-frame clones and lacks some. The data contain more than 140,000 clones, 89% of them singletons. As for this clone: Its target is not known.

The V gene is TRBV18, the J gene TRBJ2-2; 7 bases agree with TRBD1. Source: peripheral blood, taken on day 0 of AZD1222 vaccination. The source of this sequence is an adult in good health. CDR3 amino acids: CASSPNRGQANTGELFF. CDR3 nucleotide sequence: TGTGCCAGCTCACCGAACAGGGGACAAGCGAACACCGGGGAGCTGTTTTTT. Full variable domain (remainder filled in from reference TRBV18 and TRBJ2-2): NAGVMQNPRHLVRRRGQEARLRCSPMKGHSHVYWYRQLPEEGLKFMVYLQKENIIDESGMPKERFSAEFPKEGPSILRIQQVVRGDSAAYFCASSPNRGQANTGELFFGEGSRLTVL.